The clone carrying this T cell receptor (beta chain) has only a few counts. The antigen remains undetermined. This sample was included in a study of CD8+ T cells in alopecia areata. Overall study findings and caveats: Affected lesional scalp, above all in alopecia totalis/universalis, was more clonal than normal scalp.

As the sequencing template, cDNA was produced by extracting RNA and reverse transcribing it. Profiling relied on immunoSEQ multiplex PCR, and the TCRdb table lists in-frame clones only, not all of them. The data contain 110,000 to 150,000 clones, more than 55% of them singletons. Germline-derived CDR1 and CDR2 are LNHDA and SQIVND (reference sequence). This CDR3 has 17 residues. Trimming took off 5 bases at V and 4 bases at J, with 24 bases between the two ends. This TCR came from a human donor in good health. The chain carries TRBV19 and TRBJ2-7; the D gene is possibly TRBD2 (7 bases). The material sequenced was CD8+ T cells sorted from blood. Here the CDR3 DNA reads TGTGCCAGTAGTCCGACAACGGGGGGCCGGTTGGGGTACGAGCAGTACTTC. As protein: CASSPTTGGRLGYEQYF.